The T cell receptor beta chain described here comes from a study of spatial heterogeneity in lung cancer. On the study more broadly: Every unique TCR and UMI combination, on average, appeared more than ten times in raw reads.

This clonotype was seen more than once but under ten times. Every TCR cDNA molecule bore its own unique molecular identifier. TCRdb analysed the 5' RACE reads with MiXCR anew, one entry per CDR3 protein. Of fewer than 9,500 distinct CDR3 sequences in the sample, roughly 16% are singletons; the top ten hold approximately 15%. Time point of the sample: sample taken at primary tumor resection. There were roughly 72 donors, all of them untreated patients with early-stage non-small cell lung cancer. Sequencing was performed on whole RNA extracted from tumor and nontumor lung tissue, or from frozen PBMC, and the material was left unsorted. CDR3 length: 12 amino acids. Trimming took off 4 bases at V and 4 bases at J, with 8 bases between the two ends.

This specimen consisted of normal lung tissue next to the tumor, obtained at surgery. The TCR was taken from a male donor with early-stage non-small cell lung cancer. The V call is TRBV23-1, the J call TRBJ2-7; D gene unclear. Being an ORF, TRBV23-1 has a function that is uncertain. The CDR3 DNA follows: TGCGCCAGCAGTCTACACATTTACGAGCAGTACTTC. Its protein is CASSLHIYEQYF.